This is a list of T cell receptor beta chains from one sample in a study of blood T cells in healthy people across ages. TCRdb itself ran the 5' RACE reads through MiXCR, one entry per CDR3 protein. This sample has 1.5 million to 2 million distinct CDR3 sequences; 40% to 55% occur once, and the top ten carry roughly 2.1%. The sequencing input was blood. The receptors derive from a woman aged 40 to 50 in good health. The CDR3 runs from the conserved cysteine through the conserved F or W.

CDR3,J,V
CASRSYSNQPQHF,TRBJ1-5,TRBV6-5
CASSLVASALGEQYF,.,TRBV27
CASSPQRGGGSNEQFF,TRBJ2-1,TRBV12-3/TRBV12-4
CASSQVGPEEQYF,TRBJ2-7,TRBV4-2
CASFPTASGANVLTF,TRBJ2-6,TRBV28
CSARASGRGNSPLHF,TRBJ1-6,TRBV20-1
CASSIGQGGILDGYTF,TRBJ1-2,TRBV7-9
CASSHGTGRLSGANVLTF,TRBJ2-6,TRBV4-3
CASSGRGFEQFF,TRBJ2-1,TRBV9
CASSWPRANTEAFF,TRBJ1-1,TRBV7-9
CASSEGSSDLNEQFF,TRBJ2-1,TRBV25-1
CASSPLMASAPLHF,TRBJ1-6,TRBV28
CASSETSGGASAKNIQYF,TRBJ2-4,TRBV7-3
CASSPSTGENSPLHF,TRBJ1-6,TRBV4-3
CASSPSGEGNEQFF,TRBJ2-1,TRBV11-2
CASSSYFGDTQYF,TRBJ2-3,TRBV6-5
CASSPRGLQGLLGNEQFF,TRBJ2-1,TRBV7-7